Described below is a single T cell receptor (beta chain) sequence and its context. What it recognizes is unknown. The CDR3 runs 18 residues. Germline trimming cut 0 bases from V and 2 bases from J; bases unmatched to any gene: 7. CDR1 and CDR2 from the germline V gene are MGHRA and YSYEKL. Corrective cardiac operations yielded the resected thymus tissue. Congenital heart defects were the reason for the corrective surgery that the donors, healthy Finnish infants, were having. Sequencing was performed with immunoSEQ multiplex PCR; in TCRdb, only in-frame clones are kept and a portion is missing. This table has roughly 120,000 clones, over 85% appearing once. This entry comes from a study of human thymus T cells. Regarding the study as a whole: Thymic TCR repertoires of unrelated people reportedly overlapped highly. Both thymic and peripheral blood repertoires showed apparently biased V and J usage.

Sequencing used thymus tissue. The origin of this receptor is a boy under three years old with a congenital heart defect but otherwise immunologically healthy. The chain uses TRBV4-1 and TRBJ2-7; 13 bases are a match to TRBD2. CDR3 region: CASSQELAGGRRPYEQYF. Written as DNA, the CDR3 is TGCGCCAGCAGCCAAGAACTAGCGGGGGGGCGAAGACCCTACGAGCAGTACTTC.